This passage covers 21 T cell receptor beta chains from one sample sequenced in a study of T cells in Graves' hyperthyroidism and ophthalmopathy. There were TCR beta CDR3 regions amplified from RNA transcripts. HTBI primers were the set used in a first-round RT-PCR of the TCR CDR3. Via MiXCR, TCRdb re-called the multiplex PCR reads, giving one row per CDR3 protein. Among approximately 700,000 distinct CDR3 sequences listed, roughly 15% were seen once. Material for sequencing was blood. All receptors come from a man aged 18-30 years with Graves' hyperthyroidism.

The rearrangement uses TRBV4-2 and TRBJ2-4, with 12 positions matching TRBD2. The CDR3 has 17 amino acids. The V gene's germline CDR1 is LGHNA and CDR2 YNFKEQ. After removal of 0 bases from V and 10 bases from J, the junction contained 10 bases not matched to a gene. This CDR3 reads CASSQEPPLAGGGIQYF. In DNA form, the CDR3 reads TGTGCCAGCAGCCAAGAACCCCCACTAGCGGGAGGAGGGATTCAGTACTTC.

This clonotype was picked up many times. The chain employs TRBV5-1 and TRBJ2-7; 8 nucleotides agree with TRBD2. CDR3 length: 14 amino acids. Germline assignment: CDR1 SGHRS and CDR2 YFSETQ. V was pared by 0 bases and J by 6 bases, with 5 bases of the junction left unmatched. The CDR3 spells CASSLGSSGFEQYF. The CDR3 coding sequence is TGCGCCAGCAGCTTGGGTTCTAGCGGGTTCGAGCAGTACTTC.

A note on this clonotype: A much larger clone differs from this one at a single base, so this may be a read error. CDR3: CSAKGIGAYSYEQFF. DNA of the CDR3: TGCAGTGCCAAGGGTATCGGTGCGTACTCCTACGAGCAGTTCTTC. The chain has TRBV20-1 and TRBJ2-7; D uncertain. The J call could be wrong; TRBJ2-1 is a better fit for the DNA end. Germline V gene data show CDR1 as DFQATT and CDR2 as SNEGSKA (reference sequence). The CDR3 runs to 15 residues.

The gene calls are TRBV10-3 and TRBJ1-5, with no clear D. V was cut by 2 bases and J by 2 bases, with 7 bases left in between. The CDR3 spans 14 residues. Germline V CDR1 and CDR2: ENHRY, SYGVKD. Written as DNA, the CDR3 is TGTGCCATCAGTGAGAACAGCGGCAATCAGCCCCAGCATTTT. This sequence encodes CAISENSGNQPQHF.

This clonotype has only one observation. A much larger clone is a single base away; this may be a read error. CDR3 in amino acids: CAGSGKNNSPLHF. For the CDR3, the DNA is TGTGCCGGCAGCGGCAAAAATAATTCACCCCTCCACTTT. This sequence joins TRBV9 and TRBJ1-6, with D hard to call. Germline CDR1 is SGDLS and CDR2 is YYNGEE. The CDR3 extends over 13 amino acids.

This clonotype was recorded many times. The chain is built from TRBV7-2 and TRBJ1-2; 10 bases fit TRBD1. With V trimmed by 0 bases and J by 8 bases, 0 bases remained unmatched. Germline CDR1 is SGHTA and CDR2 is FQGNSA. The CDR3 contains 13 residues. CDR3 in DNA: TGTGCCAGCAGCTTAGCGGGACAGGGGGGCTACACCTTC. It yields the protein CASSLAGQGGYTF.

This clonotype was counted many times. V usage is TRBV28 and J usage is TRBJ2-7; D remains unclear. This CDR3 has 14 residues. Germline V lookup: CDR1 MDHEN, CDR2 SYDVKM. V was clipped by 6 bases and J by 2 bases, with 14 bases between them. In DNA form, the CDR3 reads TGTGCCAGCAGCTTCCCATACGCAGCCTACGAGCAGTACTTC. Translating it yields CASSFPYAAYEQYF. The variable domain in full, with the rest retrieved from reference TRBV28 and TRBJ2-7, is DVKVTQSSRYLVKRTGEKVFLECVQDMDHENMFWYRQDPGLGLRLIYFSYDVKMKEKGDIPEGYSVSREKKERFSLILESASTNQTSMYLCASSFPYAAYEQYFGPGTRLTVT.

The V gene is TRBV14, the J gene TRBJ1-4; possibly TRBD1 for D (6 bases). Germline CDR1 is SGHDN and CDR2 is FVKESK. The CDR3 extends over 14 amino acids. Trimming pared 4 bases from V and 11 bases from J, leaving 17 bases between. As DNA, the CDR3 is TGTGCCAGCAGCCCGATGGGGGCAGGGTGGAAACTGTTTTTT. It is translated as CASSPMGAGWKLFF.

This clonotype was seen ten or more times. This chain joins TRBV28 and TRBJ1-5; 9 nucleotides match TRBD1. The CDR3 is made up of 18 amino acids. V was clipped by 3 bases and J by 3 bases; unmatched bases: 12. Germline V gives CDR1 MDHEN, CDR2 SYDVKM. Here the CDR3 DNA reads TGTGCCAGCAGTTTGCAAACAGGGGGCCGAAAACTCAATCAGCCCCAGCATTTT. Protein product: CASSLQTGGRKLNQPQHF.

In its sample, this clonotype was seen many times. The CDR3 sequence is CASSLGGIQREEETQYF. As DNA, the CDR3 is TGTGCCAGCAGCTTAGGCGGGATCCAGCGGGAAGAGGAGACCCAGTACTTC. The chain combines TRBV7-2 with TRBJ2-5; 7 bases agree with TRBD2. Germline V gene sequence: CDR1 SGHTA, CDR2 FQGNSA. Unmatched junction bases numbered 13, after V lost 1 base and J lost 5 bases. The CDR3 loop spans 17 amino acids.

This clonotype has a count of ten or more. This rearrangement joins TRBV3-1 to TRBJ2-3; D gene ambiguous. The CDR3 length is 13 residues. Germline loops: CDR1 LGHDT, CDR2 YNNKEL (reference sequence). Trimming took 5 bases from V and 2 from J, leaving 8 bases between them. The CDR3 region is CASSKGYTDTQYF. The CDR3 region has the DNA TGTGCCAGCAGCAAGGGCTACACAGATACGCAGTATTTT.

CDR3 nucleotides: TGTGCCAGCAGCTTCCGGGCCGGGGGTGGCTACACCTTC. It is translated as CASSFRAGGGYTF. This chain links TRBV5-5 with TRBJ1-2; the D gene is possibly TRBD1 (5 bases). Germline CDR1 SGHKS, CDR2 YYEKEE (reference sequence). V lost 2 bases, J lost 7 bases, and 12 bases lay in between. The CDR3 covers 13 residues.

The V gene is TRBV14, the J gene TRBJ2-5; D perhaps matches TRBD2 (8 bases). CDR3 length equals 14 residues. CDR1 is SGHDN, CDR2 FVKESK, per germline. V dropped 5 bases and J dropped 6 bases, with 16 bases sitting between them. CDR3 sequence (DNA): TGTGCCAGCAGCTTGGGACTAGGGGGCAAGACCCAGTACTTC. Translated, it gives CASSLGLGGKTQYF.

The V and J genes are TRBV6-1 and TRBJ2-1; D perhaps matches TRBD2 (6 bases). The CDR3 is 15 amino acids. With 6 bases removed from V and 6 bases from J, the gap between germline ends came to 18 bases. Germline V gene lookup returns CDR1 MNHNS and CDR2 SASEGT. DNA for the CDR3: TGTGCCAGCAGCCCCGACGGGGGAGCACGCAATGAGCAGTTCTTC. This gives the protein CASSPDGGARNEQFF.

The chain uses TRBV6-1 and TRBJ2-3; the D is unclear. The CDR3 consists of 15 residues. Deletions cut 8 bases from V and 0 bases from J, with 15 bases between. CDR1 MNHNS and CDR2 SASEGT come from the germline V gene. CDR3 sequence (DNA): TGTGCCAGCTGTCCGGCGGCGGTTAGCACAGATACGCAGTATTTT. Translated, it gives CASCPAAVSTDTQYF.

Worth noting for this clonotype: A much larger clone differs by one base, so this may be a read error. This chain links TRBV6-1 with TRBJ2-1, with unresolved D. In germline, CDR1 is MNHNS, CDR2 SASEGT. The CDR3 extends over 16 amino acids. Trimming stripped 1 base from V and 2 bases from J, with 12 bases between. The CDR3 here is CASSEVSSPPYNEQFF. DNA of the CDR3: TGTGCCAGCAGTGAAGTCAGCAGCCCCCCCTACAATGAGCAGTTCTTC.

The table lists this clonotype with a few counts. The chain joins TRBV20-1 to TRBJ1-4; TRBD1 matches at 7 bases. Trimming cost V 5 bases and J 3 bases; bases outside gene matches: 6. CDR3 size: 14 residues. The V gene's germline CDR1 is DFQATT and CDR2 SNEGSKA (reference sequence). The CDR3 protein is CSAAPTGPNEKLFF. CDR3 bases: TGCAGTGCTGCCCCGACAGGGCCTAATGAAAAACTGTTTTTT.

This clonotype has at least ten counts. CDR3 sequence: CAWATWGGTYEQYF. DNA of the CDR3: TGTGCCTGGGCAACATGGGGCGGTACCTACGAGCAGTACTTC. This chain uses TRBV30 with TRBJ2-7; tentatively, D is TRBD1 (5 bases). The V and J ends lost 5 bases and 2 bases respectively, with 16 bases between them. Germline V gene data show CDR1 as GTSNPN and CDR2 as SVGIG (reference sequence). The CDR3 has 14 residues.

This clonotype was found once. CDR3 amino acids: CSVKGGDEQYF. The CDR3 nucleotides read TGCAGCGTTAAAGGGGGGGACGAGCAGTACTTC. The rearrangement uses TRBV29-1 and TRBJ2-7, with D maybe TRBD2 (7 bases). CDR1 is SQVTM and CDR2 is ANQGSEA in the germline V gene. V was pared by 5 bases and J by 5 bases, with 10 bases between. The CDR3 covers 11 residues.

The V call is TRBV6-1, the J call TRBJ1-3; D is perhaps TRBD1 (5 bases). This CDR3 is 15 amino acids long. Per the germline V gene, CDR1 is MNHNS and CDR2 is SASEGT. With 9 bases removed from V and 0 bases from J, the gap between germline ends came to 15 bases. This chain's CDR3 is CASQRDGDSGNTIYF. In DNA form, the CDR3 reads TGTGCCAGTCAGAGGGACGGAGACTCTGGAAACACCATATATTTT.

This rearrangement joins TRBV7-9 to TRBJ1-3, with unresolved D. V lost 5 bases and J 0 bases, leaving 14 bases between the germline ends. Germline V gives CDR1 SEHNR, CDR2 FQNEAQ (reference sequence). CDR3 size: 16 residues. The CDR3 is CASSPLGLASGNTIYF. In DNA, the CDR3 is TGTGCCAGCAGCCCCCTTGGATTAGCCTCTGGAAACACCATATATTTT.